This TCR beta chain was observed in a study of PD-1 blockade in classical Hodgkin lymphoma. After autologous stem cell transplantation all patients relapsed, and prior brentuximab vedotin exposure differed between cohorts. This CDR3 has 16 residues. Germline V gene lookup returns CDR1 MNHEY and CDR2 SMNVEV (reference sequence). Trimming took 8 bases from V and 3 from J; bases not matched to a gene: 10. Clones were read by immunoSEQ multiplex PCR, and TCRdb kept only the in-frame ones, dropping some. This sample carries more than 140,000 clones, around four fifths of them seen once, and the ten largest clones take 7% to 9.5%.

The origin of this receptor is a human donor with classical Hodgkin lymphoma. The sequencing here drew on peripheral blood mononuclear cells (PBMCs), taken before the second cycle of nivolumab. The V call is TRBV27, the J call TRBJ2-1, with TRBD2 identical over 10 bases. The CDR3 loop is CASQIDPSGGYNEQFF. Written as DNA, the CDR3 is TGTGCCAGCCAAATAGATCCTAGCGGGGGCTACAATGAGCAGTTCTTC.